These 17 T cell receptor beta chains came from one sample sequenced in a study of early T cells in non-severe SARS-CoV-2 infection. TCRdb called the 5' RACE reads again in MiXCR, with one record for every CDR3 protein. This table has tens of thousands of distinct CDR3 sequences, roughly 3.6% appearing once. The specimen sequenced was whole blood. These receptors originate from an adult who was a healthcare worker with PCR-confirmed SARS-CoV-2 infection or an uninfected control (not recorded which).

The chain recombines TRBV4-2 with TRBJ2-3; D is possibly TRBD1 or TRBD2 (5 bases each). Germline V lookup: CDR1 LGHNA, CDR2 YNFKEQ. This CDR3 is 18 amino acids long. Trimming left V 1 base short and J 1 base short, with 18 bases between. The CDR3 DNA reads TGTGCCAGCAGCCAAGCCGTGGGGACGAACGCCCGCACAGATACGCAGTATTTT. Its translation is CASSQAVGTNARTDTQYF.

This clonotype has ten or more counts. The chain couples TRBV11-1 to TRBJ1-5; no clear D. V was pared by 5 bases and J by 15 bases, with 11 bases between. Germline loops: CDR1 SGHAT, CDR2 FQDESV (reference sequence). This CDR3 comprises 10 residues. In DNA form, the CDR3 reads TGTGCCAGCAGCGCTACGACCGCGCATTTT. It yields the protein CASSATTAHF.

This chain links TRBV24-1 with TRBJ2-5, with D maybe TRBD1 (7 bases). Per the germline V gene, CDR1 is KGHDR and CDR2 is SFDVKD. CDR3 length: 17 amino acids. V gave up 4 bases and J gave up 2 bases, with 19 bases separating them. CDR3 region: CATSEGISGGTQETQYF. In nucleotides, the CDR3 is TGTGCCACCAGTGAGGGTATATCAGGGGGGACTCAAGAGACCCAGTACTTC.

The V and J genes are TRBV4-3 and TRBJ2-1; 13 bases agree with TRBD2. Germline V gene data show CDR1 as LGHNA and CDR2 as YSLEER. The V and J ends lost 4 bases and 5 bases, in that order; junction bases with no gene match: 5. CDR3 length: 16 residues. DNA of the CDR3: TGCGCCAGCAGCCGCGGAGGGACTAGCGGGAACAATGAGCAGTTCTTC. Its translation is CASSRGGTSGNNEQFF.

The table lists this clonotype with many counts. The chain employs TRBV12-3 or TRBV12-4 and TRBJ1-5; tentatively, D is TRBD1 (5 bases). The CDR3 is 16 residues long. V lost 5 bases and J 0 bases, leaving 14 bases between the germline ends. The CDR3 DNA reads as TGTGCCAGCAGTCCCGGTGGGGGAGATAGCAATCAGCCCCAGCATTTT. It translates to CASSPGGGDSNQPQHF.

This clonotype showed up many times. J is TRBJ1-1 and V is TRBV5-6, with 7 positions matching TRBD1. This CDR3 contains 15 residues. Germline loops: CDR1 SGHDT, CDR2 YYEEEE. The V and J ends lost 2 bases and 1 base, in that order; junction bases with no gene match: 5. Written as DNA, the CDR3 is TGTGCCAGCAGCTTTAAGGGGGCCAAGAACACTGAAGCTTTCTTT. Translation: CASSFKGAKNTEAFF.

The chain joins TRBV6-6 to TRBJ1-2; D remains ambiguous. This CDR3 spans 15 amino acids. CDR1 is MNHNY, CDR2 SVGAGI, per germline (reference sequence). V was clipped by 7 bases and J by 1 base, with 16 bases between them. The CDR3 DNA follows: TGTGCCAGCACCAACCAGGCGGCGCTTAACTATGGCTACACCTTC. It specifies CASTNQAALNYGYTF.

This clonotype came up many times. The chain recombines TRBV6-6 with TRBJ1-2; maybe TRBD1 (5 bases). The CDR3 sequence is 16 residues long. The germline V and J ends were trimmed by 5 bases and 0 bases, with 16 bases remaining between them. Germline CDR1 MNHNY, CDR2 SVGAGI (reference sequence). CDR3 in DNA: TGTGCCAGCAGTCAGCAGTCAGGGCCACCTAACTATGGCTACACCTTC. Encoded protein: CASSQQSGPPNYGYTF.

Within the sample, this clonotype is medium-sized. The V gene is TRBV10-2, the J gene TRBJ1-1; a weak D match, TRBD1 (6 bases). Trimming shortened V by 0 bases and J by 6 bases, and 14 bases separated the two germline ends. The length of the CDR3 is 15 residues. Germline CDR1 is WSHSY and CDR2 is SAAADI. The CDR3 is CASSESQGTRAEAFF. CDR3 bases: TGCGCCAGCAGTGAGTCGCAGGGGACAAGGGCTGAAGCTTTCTTT.

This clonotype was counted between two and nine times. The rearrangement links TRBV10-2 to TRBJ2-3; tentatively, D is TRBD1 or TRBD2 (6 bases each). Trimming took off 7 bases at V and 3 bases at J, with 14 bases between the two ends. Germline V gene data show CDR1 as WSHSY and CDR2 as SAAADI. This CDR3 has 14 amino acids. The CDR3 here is CASKGGPLTDTQYF. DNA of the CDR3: TGCGCCAGCAAAGGGGGGCCCCTTACAGATACGCAGTATTTT.

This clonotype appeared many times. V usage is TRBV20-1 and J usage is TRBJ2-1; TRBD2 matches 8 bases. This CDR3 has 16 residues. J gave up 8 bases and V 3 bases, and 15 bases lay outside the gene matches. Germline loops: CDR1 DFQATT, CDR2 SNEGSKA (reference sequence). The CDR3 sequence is CSARKSARLAGDEQFF. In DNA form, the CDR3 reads TGCAGTGCTAGGAAGTCTGCTAGGCTAGCGGGCGATGAGCAGTTCTTC.

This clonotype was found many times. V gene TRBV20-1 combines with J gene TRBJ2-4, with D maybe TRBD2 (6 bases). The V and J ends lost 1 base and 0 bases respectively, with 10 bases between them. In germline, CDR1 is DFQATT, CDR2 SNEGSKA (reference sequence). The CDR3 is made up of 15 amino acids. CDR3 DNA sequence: TGCAGTGCTAGAGTAGTGGGGGGAGCCAAAAACATTCAGTACTTC. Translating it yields CSARVVGGAKNIQYF.

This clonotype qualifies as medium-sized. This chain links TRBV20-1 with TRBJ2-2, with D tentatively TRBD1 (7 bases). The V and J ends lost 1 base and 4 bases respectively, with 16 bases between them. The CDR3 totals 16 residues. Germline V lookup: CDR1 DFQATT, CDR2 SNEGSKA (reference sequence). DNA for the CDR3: TGCAGTGCTAGAGGGGGACAGCGGGCGGGCACCGGGGAGCTGTTTTTT. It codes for CSARGGQRAGTGELFF.

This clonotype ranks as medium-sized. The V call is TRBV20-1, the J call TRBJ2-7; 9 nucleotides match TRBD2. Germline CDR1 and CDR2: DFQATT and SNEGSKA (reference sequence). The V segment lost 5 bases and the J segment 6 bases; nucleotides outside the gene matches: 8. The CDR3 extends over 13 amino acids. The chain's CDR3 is CSASGTSLTEQYF. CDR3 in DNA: TGCAGTGCTTCCGGGACTAGCCTGACCGAGCAGTACTTC.

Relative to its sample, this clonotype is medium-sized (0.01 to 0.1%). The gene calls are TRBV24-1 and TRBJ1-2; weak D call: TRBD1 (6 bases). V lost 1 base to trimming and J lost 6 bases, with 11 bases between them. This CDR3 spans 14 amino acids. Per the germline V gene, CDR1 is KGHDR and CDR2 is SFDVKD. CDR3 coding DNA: TGTGCCACCAGTGATTTTCCCAGGGGAAATGGCTACACCTTC. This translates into CATSDFPRGNGYTF.

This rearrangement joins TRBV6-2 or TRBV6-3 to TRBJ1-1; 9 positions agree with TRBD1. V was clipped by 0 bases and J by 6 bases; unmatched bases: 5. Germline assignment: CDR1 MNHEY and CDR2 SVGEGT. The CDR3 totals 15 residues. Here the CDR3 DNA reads TGTGCCAGCAGTTACTCCGGGACAGGGAAACCTGAAGCTTTCTTT. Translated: CASSYSGTGKPEAFF.

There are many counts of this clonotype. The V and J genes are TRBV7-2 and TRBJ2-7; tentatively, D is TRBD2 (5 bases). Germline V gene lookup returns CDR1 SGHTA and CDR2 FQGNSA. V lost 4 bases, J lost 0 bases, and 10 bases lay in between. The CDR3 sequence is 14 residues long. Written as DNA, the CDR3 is TGTGCCAGCAGCTGGACTGGAAGCTCCTACGAGCAGTACTTC. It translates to CASSWTGSSYEQYF.